This T cell receptor beta chain originates from a study of blood T cell repertoires in COVID-19. About the study: Specimens from acute and convalescent COVID-19 originated in the United States, Italy and Spain. PBMCs, B-cell-depleted T cells, or T cells were the source of the cDNA or gDNA that made up the material.

The germline V gene has CDR1 SGHNT and CDR2 YENEEA. This CDR3 spans 13 amino acids. Trimming removed 5 bases at V and 4 bases at J, with 11 bases between. The method was immunoSEQ multiplex PCR; TCRdb's version includes in-frame clones alone and lacks a portion of them. Of about 150,000 clones in the sample, around 87% were seen once. The chain is built from TRBV11-3 and TRBJ1-2; D unresolved. Sequences were obtained from peripheral blood. This TCR derives from a woman between 35 and 50 years old with acute or convalescent COVID-19. This chain's CDR3 is CASSPGSSYGYTF. The CDR3 DNA reads as TGTGCCAGCAGCCCCGGGTCCTCCTATGGCTACACCTTC.